Below, 8 T cell receptor beta chains from the same sample are listed, as sequenced in a study of circulating and synovial CD4+ cells in juvenile arthritis. Assay: immunoSEQ multiplex PCR; the TCRdb copy retains only in-frame clones and omits some. In the table there are around 32,000 clones, about 96% of which are singletons. The sequencing input was CD4+ T cells from blood. All receptors come from a human donor with juvenile idiopathic arthritis.

This chain joins TRBV5-6 and TRBJ1-5, with a weak D call TRBD1 (6 bases). V lost 5 bases and J 4 bases, leaving 10 bases between the germline ends. The CDR3 is 13 amino acids. From germline, CDR1 is SGHDT and CDR2 YYEEEE. The CDR3 loop reads CASSTQGNQPQHF. The CDR3, as DNA: TGTGCCAGCAGTACACAGGGTAATCAGCCCCAGCATTTT.

The chain carries TRBV7-2 and TRBJ1-5; tentatively, D is TRBD1 (5 bases). The ends were cut back, 1 base at V and 3 bases at J, with 10 bases in the middle. Per the germline V gene, CDR1 is SGHTA and CDR2 is FQGNSA. The length of the CDR3 is 15 residues. The DNA of the CDR3 is TGTGCCAGCAGCTTAGAGACAGAGATCAATCAGCCCCAGCATTTT. Translation gives CASSLETEINQPQHF.

The chain employs TRBV2 and TRBJ1-5; unclear D gene. Germline V lookup: CDR1 SNHLY, CDR2 FYNNEI. Trimming cost V 3 bases and J 2 bases, with 8 bases left between them. The CDR3 covers 14 residues. In DNA form, the CDR3 reads TGTGCCAGCAGTGATGGCACACGCAATCAGCCCCAGCATTTT. The encoded protein is CASSDGTRNQPQHF.

The chain carries TRBV9 and TRBJ2-3, with TRBD2 identical over 7 bases. The CDR3 has 15 amino acids. Germline V CDR1 and CDR2: SGDLS, YYNGEE. V dropped 2 bases and J dropped 0; count of bases not matched to a gene: 3. The CDR3 is CASSVTSDSTDTQYF. CDR3 DNA sequence: TGTGCCAGCAGCGTTACTAGCGACAGCACAGATACGCAGTATTTT.

The V and J genes are TRBV30 and TRBJ2-2; 8 bases map to TRBD1. This CDR3 has 15 residues. J lost 7 bases, V lost 0 bases, and 7 bases had no gene match. The germline V gene has CDR1 GTSNPN and CDR2 SVGIG (reference sequence). CDR3 loop: CAWSVRTGWDGELFF. The CDR3 DNA sequence: TGTGCCTGGAGTGTACGGACAGGGTGGGACGGGGAGCTGTTTTTT.

The chain links TRBV4-1 to TRBJ2-7; 7 bases match TRBD1. This CDR3 region has 16 residues. The junction had 5 bases not matched to a gene; V was cut back by 0 bases and J by 0 bases. Germline CDR1 is MGHRA and CDR2 is YSYEKL. The CDR3 region has the DNA TGCGCCAGCAGCCAAGACGGACAGGCCCCCTCCTACGAGCAGTACTTC. Translation: CASSQDGQAPSYEQYF.

The genes are TRBV28 and TRBJ2-7, with TRBD2 matching over 12 bases. Germline CDR1 and CDR2: MDHEN and SYDVKM. J gave up 1 base and V 4 bases, and 11 bases lay outside the gene matches. The CDR3 has 18 amino acids. CDR3 region: CASSSGLAGSFKSYEQYF. As DNA, the CDR3 is TGTGCCAGCAGTTCTGGACTAGCGGGATCCTTTAAGTCCTACGAGCAGTACTTC.

V is TRBV18 and J is TRBJ2-1; D is unresolved. Germline-derived CDR1 and CDR2 are KGHSH and LQKENI. The CDR3 covers 15 residues. V gave up 2 bases and J gave up 6 bases, with 14 bases separating them. Written as DNA, the CDR3 is TGTGCCAGCTCACCATTTCGGGTCCGAACCAATGAGCAGTTCTTC. It yields the protein CASSPFRVRTNEQFF.